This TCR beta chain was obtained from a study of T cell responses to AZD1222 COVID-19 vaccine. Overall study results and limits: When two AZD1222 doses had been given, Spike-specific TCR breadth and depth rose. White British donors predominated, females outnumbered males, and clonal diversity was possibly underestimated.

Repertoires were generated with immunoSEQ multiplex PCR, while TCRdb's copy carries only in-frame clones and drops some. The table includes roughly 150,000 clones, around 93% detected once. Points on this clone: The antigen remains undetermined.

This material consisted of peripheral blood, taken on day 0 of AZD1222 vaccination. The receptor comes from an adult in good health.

The CDR3 reads CASSGQGVEAFF. CDR3 coding DNA: TGTGCCAGCAGTGGACAGGGGGTTGAGGCTTTCTTT. The chain employs TRBV2 and TRBJ1-1; 9 bases agree with TRBD1. V gave up 4 bases and J gave up 11 bases; unmatched junction bases: 5. The CDR3 is 12 residues long. Germline loops: CDR1 SNHLY, CDR2 FYNNEI.